Included here is one TCR beta chain sequence, with context. The source of the sample is a study of lymphopenia after photon versus proton radiotherapy. The CDR3 has 15 residues. CDR1 and CDR2 from the germline V gene are MDHEN and SYDVKM. The ends were cut back, 7 bases at V and 8 bases at J, with 20 bases in the middle. The repertoire was sequenced with immunoSEQ multiplex PCR; TCRdb's copy has only in-frame clones and lacks some. Among more than 45,000 clones listed, 84% were seen once. This chain joins TRBV28 and TRBJ1-4, with a tentative D call TRBD1 (6 bases). The TCR comes from a man aged 55-75 years with pancreatic cancer. The specimen was peripheral blood, collected from a patient treated with proton-based radiotherapy. The CDR3 coding sequence is TGTGCCAGCACTCGTGGTGGGGGGGGGCAGGAAAAACTGTTTTTT. Translation gives CASTRGGGGQEKLFF. The whole variable domain, remainder taken from reference TRBV28 and TRBJ1-4, is DVKVTQSSRYLVKRTGEKVFLECVQDMDHENMFWYRQDPGLGLRLIYFSYDVKMKEKGDIPEGYSVSREKKERFSLILESASTNQTSMYLCASTRGGGGQEKLFFGSGTQLSVL.